A single sample gave rise to the 20 T cell receptor beta chains below, sequenced in a study of cytomegalovirus exposure and HLA in healthy donors. The PCR contained 60 Vbeta and 13 Jbeta primers. The repertoire was sequenced with immunoSEQ multiplex PCR; TCRdb's copy has only in-frame clones and lacks some. The sample has about 160,000 clones; around 74% are singletons. The sequenced material came from PBMCs. Source of these receptors: a female donor in good health and CMV-seronegative.

The V gene is TRBV11-2, the J gene TRBJ1-2; D might be TRBD1 (5 bases). Germline V gene lookup returns CDR1 SGHAT and CDR2 FQNNGV. V was pared by 0 bases and J by 4 bases, with 18 bases between. This CDR3 is built from 17 residues. The CDR3 DNA reads as TGTGCCAGCAGCTTAGATGTAGGAGGGGCGGGGTCCTATGGCTACACCTTC. Amino acids: CASSLDVGGAGSYGYTF.

The J gene is TRBJ1-1, the V gene TRBV7-2; D is ambiguous. CDR3 size: 13 residues. Trimming took off 5 bases at V and 1 base at J, with 8 bases between the two ends. The V gene's germline CDR1 is SGHTA and CDR2 FQGNSA. This chain's CDR3 is CASSLRENTEAFF. CDR3 bases: TGTGCCAGCAGCCTGCGGGAGAACACTGAAGCTTTCTTT.

The chain combines TRBV4-2 with TRBJ2-1; 9 bases are a match to TRBD2. The CDR3 totals 16 residues. In germline, CDR1 is LGHNA, CDR2 YNFKEQ. V lost 0 bases to trimming and J lost 8 bases; unmatched junction nucleotides: 8. CDR3 sequence: CASSQETSGSSDEQFF. CDR3 DNA: TGTGCCAGCAGCCAAGAGACTAGCGGTAGTAGCGATGAGCAGTTCTTC.

The chain uses TRBV11-2 and TRBJ1-3; D remains ambiguous. Germline V gene sequence: CDR1 SGHAT, CDR2 FQNNGV. Trimming cost V 5 bases and J 5 bases, with 19 bases left between them. The CDR3 has 16 amino acids. The DNA for the CDR3 is TGTGCCAGCAGCCCAATAGCCGGGAGCTATAGAAACACCATATATTTT. Protein: CASSPIAGSYRNTIYF.

The rearrangement links TRBV19 to TRBJ1-4; TRBD1 matches 7 bases. This CDR3 region has 15 residues. Germline V gives CDR1 LNHDA, CDR2 SQIVND (reference sequence). The V and J ends lost 5 bases and 4 bases, in that order; junction bases with no gene match: 7. The chain's CDR3 is CASSQMGQFNEKLFF. CDR3 sequence (DNA): TGTGCCAGTAGTCAGATGGGACAGTTTAATGAAAAACTGTTTTTT.

The rearrangement links TRBV5-1 to TRBJ1-3; D is unresolved. The CDR3 is 14 amino acids. Trimming removed 3 bases from V and 4 bases from J, with 11 bases in between. In germline, CDR1 is SGHRS, CDR2 YFSETQ. The chain's CDR3 is CASSSGNAGNTIYF. CDR3 nucleotides: TGCGCCAGCAGCTCGGGTAACGCGGGAAACACCATATATTTT.

The chain is built from TRBV21-1 and TRBJ2-7; the table's D call, TRBD1, was not checked against the DNA. TRBV21-1 is termed a pseudogene. The CDR3 sequence is 17 residues long. This chain's CDR3 is CASSKFVGDRGPHEQYF. DNA for the CDR3: TGTGCCAGCAGCAAGTTCGTAGGGGACAGGGGGCCCCACGAGCAGTACTTC.

The chain uses TRBV7-4 and TRBJ1-2; 12 bases are a match to TRBD1. After removal of 5 bases from V and 3 bases from J, the junction contained 19 bases not matched to a gene. The length of the CDR3 is 20 residues. Germline V CDR1 and CDR2: SGHVT, SQSDAQ. The CDR3 here is CASSPGRDRGRIPKDYGYTF. CDR3 coding DNA: TGTGCCAGCAGCCCCGGAAGGGACAGGGGGCGGATACCGAAGGACTATGGCTACACCTTC.

This chain connects TRBV5-1 to TRBJ2-5; D ambiguous. The end of the DNA fits TRBJ2-7 better, so the J call may be wrong. In germline, CDR1 is SGHRS, CDR2 YFSETQ. CDR3 size: 14 residues. The CDR3 protein is CASSPFNEPYEQYF. The CDR3 DNA follows: TGCGCCAGCAGCCCGTTCAACGAGCCCTACGAGCAGTACTTC.

This sequence joins TRBV18 and TRBJ1-2, with no clear D. CDR3 length: 13 residues. The V end lost 6 bases, the J end lost 0 bases, and 8 bases lay between the germline ends. CDR1 and CDR2 from the germline V gene are KGHSH and LQKENI. The CDR3 bases are TGTGCCAGCTCCTCCGGAGCTAACTATGGCTACACCTTC. Translating it yields CASSSGANYGYTF.

The chain employs TRBV19 and TRBJ1-1; D is unclear. The CDR3 spans 14 residues. Germline assignment: CDR1 LNHDA and CDR2 SQIVND (reference sequence). V was trimmed by 7 bases and J by 0 bases, leaving 12 bases between them. The CDR3 coding sequence is TGTGCCAGTACCCCGGGGAGCATGAACACTGAAGCTTTCTTT. Its protein product is CASTPGSMNTEAFF.

This rearrangement joins TRBV5-1 to TRBJ1-1; unclear D gene. The V end was cut by 4 bases, the J end by 1 base, with 11 bases between. This CDR3 has 14 residues. Germline V gives CDR1 SGHRS, CDR2 YFSETQ. The CDR3 nucleotides read TGCGCCAGCAGCCGATTGGCGGAGAACACTGAAGCTTTCTTT. Its translation is CASSRLAENTEAFF. Together with reference TRBV5-1 and TRBJ1-1, the CDR3 gives the full variable domain: KAGVTQTPRYLIKTRGQQVTLSCSPISGHRSVSWYQQTPGQGLQFLFEYFSETQRNKGNFPGRFSGRQFSNSRSEMNVSTLELGDSALYLCASSRLAENTEAFFGQGTRLTVV.

V usage is TRBV15 and J usage is TRBJ2-2, with D tentatively TRBD2 (7 bases). V lost 0 bases and J lost 4, with 12 bases in between. CDR3 length: 16 residues. CDR1 LNHNV and CDR2 YYDKDF come from the germline V gene (reference sequence). CDR3 sequence reads: CATSRDRAGATGELFF. In nucleotides, the CDR3 is TGTGCCACCAGCAGAGATAGGGCGGGGGCCACCGGGGAGCTGTTTTTT.

This clone has only one observation. V usage is TRBV29-1 and J usage is TRBJ1-2, with D perhaps matching TRBD1 (6 bases). This CDR3 has 11 residues. The germline V gene encodes CDR1 SQVTM and CDR2 ANQGSEA. V lost 4 bases, J lost 8 bases, and 11 bases lay in between. The CDR3 DNA follows: TGCAGCGTTGTAGCAGGGGTCGGCTACACCTTC. Translating gives CSVVAGVGYTF.

The sample holds one count of this clone. The gene calls are TRBV6-1 and TRBJ1-2, with D possibly being TRBD1 (5 bases). The CDR3 contains 15 residues. In germline, CDR1 is MNHNS, CDR2 SASEGT. Trimming pared 5 bases from V and 10 bases from J, leaving 23 bases between. CDR3 nucleotides: TGTGCCAGCAGTCCTGGCGGACATAGCCCGCCTGACTACACCTTC. It yields the protein CASSPGGHSPPDYTF.

The V and J genes are TRBV25-1 and TRBJ2-3; TRBD1 is a possible D gene (6 bases). The germline V gene encodes CDR1 MGHDK and CDR2 SYGVNS. Trimming removed 7 bases from V and 4 bases from J, with 12 bases in between. The CDR3 totals 13 residues. The CDR3 here is CASNLRGADTQYF. In DNA form, the CDR3 reads TGTGCCAGCAATCTCAGGGGAGCAGATACGCAGTATTTT.

Points on this clone: Germline and junction disagree at one end, which may indicate a read error. The rearrangement joins TRBV6-6 to TRBJ1-5; tentatively, D is TRBD1 (5 bases). Germline V gene lookup returns CDR1 MNHNY and CDR2 SVGAGI (reference sequence). This CDR3 has 15 residues. CDR3: CASSFSITSPGPRHF. In DNA form, the CDR3 reads TGTGCCAGCAGTTTTTCTATTACCTCCCCAGGGCCCCGGCATTTT.

This sequence joins TRBV6-1 and TRBJ2-5; a possible D gene is TRBD1 (6 bases). The J call may be in error: the DNA end matches TRBJ2-7 better. Germline CDR1 and CDR2: MNHNS and SASEGT. The CDR3 is 14 amino acids. CDR3 DNA: TGTGCCGCAATCACGCCAGGGGAGTGGCACGAGCAGTACTTC. Its protein product is CAAITPGEWHEQYF.

V gene TRBV5-8 combines with J gene TRBJ1-1; 7 nucleotides align to TRBD1. Germline V gene sequence: CDR1 SGHTS, CDR2 YDEGEE. CDR3 length: 12 amino acids. Unmatched junction bases numbered 8, after V lost 4 bases and J lost 11 bases. CDR3 amino acids: CASSREDRRAFF. The CDR3 coding sequence is TGTGCCAGCAGCAGGGAGGACAGGAGGGCTTTCTTT.

The chain links TRBV7-8 to TRBJ2-6; D is ambiguous. CDR3 length: 15 residues. Trimming stripped 5 bases from V and 0 bases from J, with 8 bases between. Per the germline V gene, CDR1 is SGHVS and CDR2 is FQNEAQ. CDR3 region: CASSPGSSGANVLTF. The CDR3 DNA sequence: TGTGCCAGCAGCCCCGGGTCCTCTGGGGCCAACGTCCTGACTTTC.